Listed below are T cell receptor beta chains from one sample, sequenced in a study of PD-1 blockade in mismatch repair-deficient tumors. The assay was immunoSEQ multiplex PCR, and TCRdb's table has in-frame clones only and misses some. Among some 100,000 clones listed, over 75% were seen once. The specimen comprised peripheral blood, sampled approximately 35 weeks after starting pembrolizumab. The receptor source for this set is an adult with mismatch repair-deficient cancer. The CDR3 runs from the conserved cysteine through the conserved F or W. A D gene is named only where the DNA matches it firmly. Size values are once, few and many counts, or a class for expanded clones, and some rows have none.

v_call	clone_size	d_call	j_call	cdr3_nt	cdr3_aa
TRBV6-1	NA	NA	TRBJ2-1	TGTGCCAGCAGTGAAGGCGGTGGGGAGGGGGTCAATGAGCAGTTCTTC	CASSEGGGEGVNEQFF
TRBV27	NA	NA	TRBJ1-2	TGTGCCAGCACCTCTAAGGTCGGGGCCTTCTATGGCTACACCTTC	CASTSKVGAFYGYTF
TRBV7-2	NA	NA	TRBJ1-2	TGTGCCAGCAGCTTAGCTACGGAATATGGCTACACCTTC	CASSLATEYGYTF
TRBV7-9	NA	NA	TRBJ1-3	TGTGCCAGCAGCTCCGCCGTGGGAAACACCATATATTTT	CASSSAVGNTIYF
TRBV18	NA	NA	TRBJ1-4	TGTGCCAGCTCACCACGGGGTACCGGTGAAAAACTGTTTTTT	CASSPRGTGEKLFF
TRBV28	NA	NA	TRBJ1-1	TGTGCCAGCAGTTTAACCACAACCAACACTGAAGCTTTCTTT	CASSLTTTNTEAFF
TRBV7-9	few	NA	TRBJ1-5	TGTGCCAGCAGCTCGAGTTATCAGCCCCAGCATTTT	CASSSSYQPQHF
TRBV7-9	NA	NA	TRBJ1-5	TGTGCCAGCAGCACCCCCGGGCCCCAGCATTTT	CASSTPGPQHF
TRBV2	NA	NA	TRBJ2-6	TGTGCCAGCAGGACCAGCGGATCTGGGGCCAACGTCCTGACTTTC	CASRTSGSGANVLTF
TRBV6-6	NA	TRBD2	TRBJ2-1	TGTGCCAGCAGTTACTCACGGACTAGGAACAATGAGCAGTTCTTC	CASSYSRTRNNEQFF
TRBV14	NA	TRBD1	TRBJ1-4	TGTGCCAGCAGCGAAAGGACAGGGGTGAATGAAAAACTGTTTTTT	CASSERTGVNEKLFF
TRBV5-6	NA	NA	TRBJ1-2	TGTGCCAGCAGCTTGCAGGGACACGGAGATGGCTACACCTTC	CASSLQGHGDGYTF
TRBV5-8	NA	NA	TRBJ1-5	TGTGCCAGCAGCTTGGGCGGTAGGGGTCATCAGCCCCAGCATTTT	CASSLGGRGHQPQHF
TRBV6-6	NA	NA	TRBJ2-7	TGTGCCAGCCAAGTCCCCCCCGAGCAGTACTTC	CASQVPPEQYF
TRBV28	few	TRBD1	TRBJ2-4	TGTGCCAGCAGTCCACAGGGGGAGGCCAAAAACATTCAGTACTTC	CASSPQGEAKNIQYF
TRBV5-6	few	TRBD2	TRBJ2-7	TGTGCCAGCAGCTTCCCTAGCGGGAAGTCCGAGCAGTACTTC	CASSFPSGKSEQYF
TRBV11-2	NA	NA	TRBJ2-5	TGTGCCAGCAGCTTAGGGACCCAGTACCAAGAGACCCAGTACTTC	CASSLGTQYQETQYF
TRBV11-3	NA	NA	TRBJ2-3	TGTGCCAGCAGCCCTCGGACAGCTGAAGTAGGGGCAGATACGCAGTATTTT	CASSPRTAEVGADTQYF
TRBV5-6	NA	TRBD1	TRBJ2-4	TGTGCCAGCAGCGCCGGGACAGCAGCCAAAAACATTCAGTACTTC	CASSAGTAAKNIQYF
TRBV6-1	few	NA	TRBJ2-7	TGTGCCAGCAGTGCGACCCCGGGGACAAAGAATAACGAGCAGTACTTC	CASSATPGTKNNEQYF
TRBV27	NA	TRBD2	TRBJ2-1	TGTGCCAGCAGTCCAGGGAGTGCTATTAGCGGGAGTTTACAAACCTACAATGAGCAGTTCTTC	CASSPGSAISGSLQTYNEQFF
TRBV29-1	NA	TRBD2	TRBJ2-1	TGCAGCGTTGATGGAGACCCAGCGGGAGAGGAGGATGAGCAGTTCTTC	CSVDGDPAGEEDEQFF